Here is one T cell receptor beta chain with its context. Other nucleotide sequences in the sample specify the same CDR3. This record comes from a study of blood T cell repertoires in COVID-19. Assay used: immunoSEQ multiplex PCR; TCRdb lists only in-frame clones, some missing. The sample includes 35,000 to 45,000 clones, about 91% of them seen just once. CDR1 and CDR2 (germline): LNHDA, SQIVND (reference sequence). The CDR3 contains 15 residues. The ends lost 4 bases at V and 1 base at J; junction bases unmatched: 6. Source material: peripheral blood. The TCR was taken from a human donor in a cohort sampled during active COVID-19. The chain carries TRBV19 and TRBJ1-1; TRBD1 aligns across 7 bases. CDR3 DNA: TGTGCCAGTAGTACACCAAGACAGGGGAACACTGAAGCTTTCTTT. It specifies CASSTPRQGNTEAFF.